This T cell receptor beta chain was sequenced during a study of T cell responses to AZD1222 COVID-19 vaccine. The protocol was immunoSEQ multiplex PCR, while the TCRdb copy is restricted to in-frame clones and leaves out a portion. The table shows approximately 82,000 clones, with around nine tenths occurring only once. V was pared by 3 bases and J by 0 bases, with 9 bases of the junction left unmatched. CDR3 length: 17 residues. Germline-derived CDR1 and CDR2 are SGHDT and YYEEEE. This clone has just one count. The TCR originated in an adult in good health. Specimen: peripheral blood, collected on day 0 of AZD1222 vaccination. The chain uses TRBV5-6 and TRBJ2-1; TRBD1 matches at 7 bases. CDR3: CASSSRPTGASYNEQFF. CDR3 bases: TGTGCCAGCAGCTCCCGCCCAACAGGGGCCTCCTACAATGAGCAGTTCTTC.